Below are 14 T cell receptor beta chains sequenced from a single sample in a study of T cells in Graves' hyperthyroidism and ophthalmopathy. Template material for amplifying TCR beta CDR3 regions consisted of RNA transcripts. The HTBI primer set was used in a first-round RT-PCR of the TCR CDR3. TCRdb passed the multiplex PCR reads through MiXCR, listing each CDR3 protein once. Of roughly 400,000 distinct CDR3 sequences listed, about 25% were seen once; the top ten hold less than 85%. Source material: blood. The receptors were sampled from a middle-aged man with Graves' hyperthyroidism.

This clonotype occurred many times. V gene TRBV12-3 or TRBV12-4 combines with J gene TRBJ1-6; TRBD1 might be the D (6 bases). The V gene lost 6 bases and the J gene lost 3 bases, with 12 bases spanning the gap. The CDR3 spans 15 residues. The CDR3 spells CASRGRGDYNSPLHF. The CDR3 nucleotides are TGTGCCAGCAGAGGCAGGGGCGACTATAATTCACCCCTCCACTTT.

In this sample, this clonotype turned up a few times. The chain is built from TRBV5-1 and TRBJ2-2; tentatively, D is TRBD1 or TRBD2 (5 bases each). The V and J ends lost 4 bases and 3 bases respectively, with 10 bases between them. Germline V CDR1 and CDR2: SGHRS, YFSETQ. The CDR3 has 14 amino acids. The CDR3 region is CASSPGPYTGELFF. The CDR3 nucleotides are TGCGCCAGCAGCCCGGGACCCTACACCGGGGAGCTGTTTTTT.

The chain joins TRBV12-3 or TRBV12-4 to TRBJ2-2; D ambiguous. V dropped 1 base and J dropped 4 bases, with 16 bases sitting between them. This CDR3 comprises 17 residues. The DNA of the CDR3 is TGTGCCAGCAGTTTAGAGGGTATGGGTTTCAGCACCGGGGAGCTGTTTTTT. Translated: CASSLEGMGFSTGELFF.

V is TRBV24-1 and J is TRBJ1-2; no reliable D call. Trimming left V 5 bases short and J 4 bases short, with 10 bases between. Germline values: CDR1 KGHDR, CDR2 SFDVKD. The length of the CDR3 is 13 residues. The CDR3: CATSVPGGYGYTF. CDR3 DNA: TGTGCCACCAGTGTTCCAGGCGGCTATGGCTACACCTTC.

This clonotype was detected a few times. The DNA of the CDR3 is TGTGCCAGCTCACCAAAGGCCAATTCACCCCTCCACTTT. Translated, it gives CASSPKANSPLHF. The chain couples TRBV18 to TRBJ1-6; D call uncertain. The V gene lost 2 bases and the J gene lost 7 bases, with 6 bases spanning the gap. The CDR3 extends over 13 amino acids. The germline V gene has CDR1 KGHSH and CDR2 LQKENI.

This clonotype has just a few counts. This chain links TRBV20-1 with TRBJ2-3; 8 bases line up with TRBD2. CDR1 is DFQATT, CDR2 SNEGSKA, per germline (reference sequence). The CDR3 runs 15 residues. The V gene end was trimmed by 0 bases and the J gene end by 3 bases; junction bases not matched to a gene: 5. The DNA of the CDR3 is TGCAGTGCTAGAGATTGGCGGGAGGCAACAGATACGCAGTATTTT. Its protein product is CSARDWREATDTQYF.

This clonotype was counted once. A read error is possible here, since a much larger clone lies one base away. The chain has TRBV7-6 and TRBJ2-7; D not resolved. The CDR3 sequence is 16 residues long. Per the germline V gene, CDR1 is SGHVS and CDR2 is FNYEAQ. The CDR3 sequence: CASSLDSTTYPYERYF. The CDR3 DNA reads TGTGCCAGCAGCTTAGATTCAACTACTTATCCTTACGAGCGGTACTTC.

This clonotype showed up just a few times. This CDR3 is CAWSVAGGQPQHF. In DNA, the CDR3 is TGTGCCTGGAGTGTTGCAGGGGGCCAGCCCCAGCATTTT. This rearrangement joins TRBV30 to TRBJ1-5, with TRBD1 identical over 8 bases. CDR1 GTSNPN and CDR2 SVGIG come from the germline V gene (reference sequence). After removal of 0 bases from V and 7 bases from J, the junction contained 2 bases not matched to a gene. This CDR3 comprises 13 residues.

This clonotype appeared a few times. The chain recombines TRBV7-3 with TRBJ2-3; TRBD1 aligns across 7 bases. Germline trimming cut 4 bases from V and 1 base from J; bases unmatched to any gene: 5. The germline V gene has CDR1 SGHTA and CDR2 FQGTGA. CDR3 length equals 15 residues. The CDR3 DNA follows: TGTGCCAGCAGCTCCAGTGGACAGGGCACAGATACGCAGTATTTT. Protein product: CASSSSGQGTDTQYF.

This clonotype appeared many times. This chain uses TRBV3-1 with TRBJ2-5; D assignment may be TRBD1 or TRBD2 (5 bases each). Trimming cost V 7 bases and J 4 bases, with 13 bases left between them. The CDR3 totals 13 residues. CDR1 and CDR2 (germline): LGHDT, YNNKEL (reference sequence). For the CDR3, the DNA is TGTGCCAGCACCCCCCGGGGCCGAGAGACCCAGTACTTC. Translated, it gives CASTPRGRETQYF.

The genes are TRBV3-1 and TRBJ2-1, with TRBD2 matching over 7 bases. This CDR3 comprises 13 residues. Germline CDR1 is LGHDT and CDR2 is YNNKEL (reference sequence). With V trimmed by 5 bases and J by 5 bases, 3 bases remained unmatched. This CDR3 reads CASSWGGDNEQFF. CDR3 in DNA: TGTGCCAGCAGCTGGGGGGGGGACAATGAGCAGTTCTTC.

This sequence joins TRBV19 and TRBJ1-2, with 9 bases lining up with TRBD1. This CDR3 spans 15 amino acids. Germline assignment: CDR1 LNHDA and CDR2 SQIVND (reference sequence). With 2 bases clipped from V and 2 bases from J, the junction kept 3 bases outside the gene matches. CDR3 nucleotide sequence: TGTGCCAGTAGTATACCCGGGACAGGGAACTATGGCTACACCTTC. This translates into CASSIPGTGNYGYTF.

In this sample, this clonotype turned up a few times. V and J are TRBV24-1 and TRBJ1-2, with D hard to call. Per germline, CDR1 KGHDR and CDR2 SFDVKD. Trimming cost V 5 bases and J 4 bases, with 10 bases left between them. CDR3 length equals 13 residues. CDR3 amino acids: CATSAGSVYGYTF. The DNA for the CDR3 is TGTGCCACCAGTGCCGGGTCTGTCTATGGCTACACCTTC.

This clonotype has ten or more counts. This sequence joins TRBV2 and TRBJ2-3, with D possibly TRBD2 on 6 matching bases. V was trimmed by 8 bases and J by 2 bases, leaving 11 bases between them. The CDR3 runs 13 residues. Germline CDR1 and CDR2: SNHLY and FYNNEI. Here the CDR3 reads CASLRDLTDTQYF. CDR3 in DNA: TGTGCCAGCCTGCGGGACCTCACAGATACGCAGTATTTT.